The present T cell receptor beta chain was sequenced within a study of T cells in Graves' hyperthyroidism and ophthalmopathy. Study-wide results and caveats: Stable hyperthyroidism was told apart from ophthalmopathy by a model built on 13 V-J features. Most clonotypes expanded in the thyroid (above 0.001) were also present in blood.

Many counts were recorded for this clonotype. No antigen is known for it. Not enrolled were patients with uncontrolled infection, other autoimmune disease, pregnancy or lactation. Diagnosis rested on symptoms, serum thyroxine and TRAb, thyroid ultrasound, and orbital computed tomography. TCR beta CDR3 sequences were amplified from RNA transcripts. HTBI primers were the set used in a first-round RT-PCR of the TCR CDR3. TCRdb re-analysed the multiplex PCR reads in MiXCR, keeping a single row per CDR3 protein. This sample has around 580,000 distinct CDR3 sequences, with 16% found just once. V gave up 5 bases and J gave up 4 bases, with 8 bases separating them. The CDR3 totals 12 residues. The germline V gene has CDR1 MNHNS and CDR2 SASEGT.

Sequencing was performed on blood. V and J are TRBV6-1 and TRBJ1-2; possible D gene TRBD1, 5 bases. The sequence came from a woman aged 18-30 years with Graves' hyperthyroidism. The DNA for the CDR3 is TGTGCCAGCAGTCAGGGTCCCTATGGCTACACCTTC. Encoded protein: CASSQGPYGYTF.